This T cell receptor (beta chain) came from a study of PD-1 blockade in classical Hodgkin lymphoma. Overall study findings and caveats: Underlying causes for the observed repertoire differences were not defined, possibly disease activity or prior therapy. Before treatment, TCR diversity in newly diagnosed patients was reportedly lower than in healthy donors.

The CDR3 extends over 16 amino acids. CDR1 SGHDN and CDR2 FVKESK come from the germline V gene. V was cut by 2 bases and J by 5 bases, with 18 bases left in between. Sequencing was performed with immunoSEQ multiplex PCR; in TCRdb, only in-frame clones are kept and a portion is missing. The sample has about 21,000 clones; roughly 94% are singletons. Concerning this clone itself: Its antigen remains unidentified.

As to time point: newly diagnosed, previously untreated cHL patient sample. Comparison used PBMCs from newly diagnosed, untreated classical Hodgkin lymphoma. This chain links TRBV14 with TRBJ2-5, with D possibly TRBD1 on 6 matching bases. The receptor was isolated from a human donor with classical Hodgkin lymphoma. Input material: peripheral blood mononuclear cells (PBMCs). CDR3: CASSQLRGQAMETQYF. CDR3 nucleotides: TGTGCCAGCAGCCAACTCAGGGGACAAGCTATGGAGACCCAGTACTTC.